The source of this T cell receptor (beta chain) is a study of blood T cell repertoires in COVID-19. Study summary: Collection of acute and convalescent COVID-19 samples took place in the United States, Italy and Spain.

CDR1 and CDR2 (germline): KGHSH, LQKENI. This CDR3 is 17 amino acids long. Trimming took 5 bases from V and 0 from J; bases not matched to a gene: 10. The data were produced by immunoSEQ multiplex PCR, yet TCRdb's version contains in-frame clones alone and is incomplete. The sample yields about 150,000 clones, over 75% seen once. The TCR comes from a man aged 55 to 69 with COVID-19, enrolled during active disease. Sequenced: peripheral blood. V is TRBV18 and J is TRBJ1-5, with 7 nucleotides matching TRBD1. The CDR3, as DNA: TGTGCCAGCTCAAATTTTGAGGGGGCGCTTAGCAATCAGCCCCAGCATTTT. It is translated as CASSNFEGALSNQPQHF.